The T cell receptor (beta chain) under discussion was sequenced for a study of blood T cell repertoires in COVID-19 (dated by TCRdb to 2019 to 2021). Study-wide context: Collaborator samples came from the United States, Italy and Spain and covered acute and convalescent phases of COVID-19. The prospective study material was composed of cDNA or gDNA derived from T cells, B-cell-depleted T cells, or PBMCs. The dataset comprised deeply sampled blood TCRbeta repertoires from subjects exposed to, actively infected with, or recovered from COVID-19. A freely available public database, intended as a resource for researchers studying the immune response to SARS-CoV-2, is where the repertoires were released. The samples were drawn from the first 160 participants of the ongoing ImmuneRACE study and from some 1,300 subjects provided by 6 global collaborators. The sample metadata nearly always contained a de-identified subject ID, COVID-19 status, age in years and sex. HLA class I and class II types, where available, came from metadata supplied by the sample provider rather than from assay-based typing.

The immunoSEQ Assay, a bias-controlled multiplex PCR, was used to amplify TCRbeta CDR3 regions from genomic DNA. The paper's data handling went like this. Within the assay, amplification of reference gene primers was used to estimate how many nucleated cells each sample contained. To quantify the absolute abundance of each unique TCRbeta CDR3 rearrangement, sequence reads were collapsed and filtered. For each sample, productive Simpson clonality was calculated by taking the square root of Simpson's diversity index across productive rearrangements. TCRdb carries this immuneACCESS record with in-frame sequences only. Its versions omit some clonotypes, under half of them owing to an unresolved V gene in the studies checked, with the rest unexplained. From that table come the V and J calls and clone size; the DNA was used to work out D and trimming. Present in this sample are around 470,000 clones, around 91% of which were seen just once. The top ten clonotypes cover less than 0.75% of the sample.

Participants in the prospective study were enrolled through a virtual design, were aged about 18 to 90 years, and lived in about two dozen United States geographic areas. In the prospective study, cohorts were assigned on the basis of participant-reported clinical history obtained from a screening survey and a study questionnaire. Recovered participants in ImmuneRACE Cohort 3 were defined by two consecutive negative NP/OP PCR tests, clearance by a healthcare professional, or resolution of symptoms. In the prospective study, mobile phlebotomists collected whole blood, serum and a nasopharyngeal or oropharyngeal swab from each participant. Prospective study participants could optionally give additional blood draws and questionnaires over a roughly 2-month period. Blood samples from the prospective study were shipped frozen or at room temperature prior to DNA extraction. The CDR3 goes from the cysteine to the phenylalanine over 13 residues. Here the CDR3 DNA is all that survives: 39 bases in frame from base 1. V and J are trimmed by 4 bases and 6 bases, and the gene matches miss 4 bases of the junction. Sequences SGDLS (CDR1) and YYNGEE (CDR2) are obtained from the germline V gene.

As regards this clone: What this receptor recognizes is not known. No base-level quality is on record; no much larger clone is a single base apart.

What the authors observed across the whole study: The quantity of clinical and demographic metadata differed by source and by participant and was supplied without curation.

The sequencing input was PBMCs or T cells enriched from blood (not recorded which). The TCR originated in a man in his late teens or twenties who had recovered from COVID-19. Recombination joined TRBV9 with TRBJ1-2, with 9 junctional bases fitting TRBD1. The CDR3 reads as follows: CASSQGQGDGYTF. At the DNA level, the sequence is TGTGCCAGCAGCCAGGGACAGGGAGATGGCTACACCTTC.